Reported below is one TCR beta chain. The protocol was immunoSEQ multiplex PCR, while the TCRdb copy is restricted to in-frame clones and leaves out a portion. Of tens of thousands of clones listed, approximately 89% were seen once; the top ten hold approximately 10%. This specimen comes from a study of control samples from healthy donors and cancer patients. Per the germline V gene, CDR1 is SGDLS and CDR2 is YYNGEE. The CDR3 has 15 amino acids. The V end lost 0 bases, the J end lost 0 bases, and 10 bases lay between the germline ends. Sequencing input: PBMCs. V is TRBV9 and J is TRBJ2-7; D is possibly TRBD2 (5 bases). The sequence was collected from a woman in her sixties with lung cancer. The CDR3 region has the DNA TGTGCCAGCAGCGTAGGGTCGGGGTACTCCTACGAGCAGTACTTC. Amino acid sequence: CASSVGSGYSYEQYF.